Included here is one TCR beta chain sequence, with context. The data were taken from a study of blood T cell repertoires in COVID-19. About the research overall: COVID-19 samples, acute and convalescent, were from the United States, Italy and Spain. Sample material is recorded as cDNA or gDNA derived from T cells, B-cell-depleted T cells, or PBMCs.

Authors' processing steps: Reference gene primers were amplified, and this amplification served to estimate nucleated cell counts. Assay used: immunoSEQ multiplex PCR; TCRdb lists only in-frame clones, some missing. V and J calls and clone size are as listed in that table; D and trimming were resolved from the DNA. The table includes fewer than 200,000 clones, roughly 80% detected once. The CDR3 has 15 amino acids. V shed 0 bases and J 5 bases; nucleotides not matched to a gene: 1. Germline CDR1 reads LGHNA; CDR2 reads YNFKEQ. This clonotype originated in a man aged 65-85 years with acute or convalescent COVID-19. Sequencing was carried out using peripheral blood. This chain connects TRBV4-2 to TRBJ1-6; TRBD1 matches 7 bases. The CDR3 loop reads CASSQETGDNSPLHF. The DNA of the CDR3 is TGTGCCAGCAGCCAAGAAACAGGGGATAATTCACCCCTCCACTTT.